This entry features one TCR beta chain sequence. Its cognate antigen is unknown. Baseline was the first blood sampling point, followed by cycle 4 day 1 and cycle 7 day 1. Repertoires were generated with immunoSEQ multiplex PCR, while TCRdb's copy carries only in-frame clones and drops some. The sample records over 100,000 clones, roughly 91% being singletons. The record originates from a study of OX40 agonist ivuxolimab in advanced cancers. Looking at the study overall: The dose-escalation group included hepatocellular carcinoma, melanoma, renal cell carcinoma and head and neck cancer. The study, taken as a whole, reports: In general, CD8+ T cells held more expanded clones than CD4+ did, on average.

The source is an adult with an advanced solid tumor such as melanoma, head and neck, liver or kidney cancer. The specimen was CD4+ or CD8+ T cells sorted from blood, collected in a trial of the OX40 agonist ivuxolimab.

CDR3 coding DNA: TGCGCCAGCAGCCCCGGGGCAGCGGGGGTTCAAGAGACCCAGTACTTC. It specifies CASSPGAAGVQETQYF. This chain connects TRBV4-1 to TRBJ2-5; 8 bases agree with TRBD2. The V gene end was trimmed by 4 bases and the J gene end by 2 bases; junction bases not matched to a gene: 9. Germline V gene data show CDR1 as MGHRA and CDR2 as YSYEKL. The CDR3 is made up of 16 amino acids.